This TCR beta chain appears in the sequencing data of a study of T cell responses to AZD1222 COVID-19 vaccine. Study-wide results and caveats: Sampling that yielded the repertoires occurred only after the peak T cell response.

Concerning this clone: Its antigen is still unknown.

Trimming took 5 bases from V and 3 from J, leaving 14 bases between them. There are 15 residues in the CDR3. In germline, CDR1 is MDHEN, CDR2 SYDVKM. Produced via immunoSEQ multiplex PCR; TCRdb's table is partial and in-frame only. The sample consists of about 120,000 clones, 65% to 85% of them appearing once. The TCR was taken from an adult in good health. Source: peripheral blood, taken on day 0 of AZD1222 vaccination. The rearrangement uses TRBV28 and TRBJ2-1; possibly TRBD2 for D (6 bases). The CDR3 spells CASSLRGAGYNEQFF. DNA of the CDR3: TGTGCCAGCAGTCTCCGGGGAGCGGGCTACAATGAGCAGTTCTTC. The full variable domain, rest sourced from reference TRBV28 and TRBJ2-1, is DVKVTQSSRYLVKRTGEKVFLECVQDMDHENMFWYRQDPGLGLRLIYFSYDVKMKEKGDIPEGYSVSREKKERFSLILESASTNQTSMYLCASSLRGAGYNEQFFGPGTRLTVL.